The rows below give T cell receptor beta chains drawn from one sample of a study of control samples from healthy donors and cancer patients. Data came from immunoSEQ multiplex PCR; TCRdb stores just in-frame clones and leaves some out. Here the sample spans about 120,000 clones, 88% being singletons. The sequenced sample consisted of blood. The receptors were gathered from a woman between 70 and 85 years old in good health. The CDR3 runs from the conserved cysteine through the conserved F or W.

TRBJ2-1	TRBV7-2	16	CASSLRSAGASNEQFF
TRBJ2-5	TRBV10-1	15	CASSESRGPSETQYF
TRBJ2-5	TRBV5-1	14	CASSFDTNQETQYF
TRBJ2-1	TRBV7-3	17	CASSGPSGGPSYNEQFF
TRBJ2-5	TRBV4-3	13	CASSQQGSQTQYF
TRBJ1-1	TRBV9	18	CASSPSAQGWRLNTEAFF
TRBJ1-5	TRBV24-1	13	CATRGTGDQPQHF
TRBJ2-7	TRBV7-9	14	CASSSQGAVHEQYF
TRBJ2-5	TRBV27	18	CASSSYKRGGRDRETQYF
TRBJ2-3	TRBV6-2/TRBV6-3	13	CASSYSPGDTQYF
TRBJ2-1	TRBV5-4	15	CASSSGQVAANEQFF
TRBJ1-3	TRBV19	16	CASSIRQGLRGNTIYF
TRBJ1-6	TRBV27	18	CASTSTSQGSSYNSPLHF
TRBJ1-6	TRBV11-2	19	CASSFVSLRFRAANSPLHF
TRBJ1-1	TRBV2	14	CASTKGALNTEAFF
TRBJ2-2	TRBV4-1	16	CASSQAGTSLPGELFF
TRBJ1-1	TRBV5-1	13	CASSSGLNTEAFF
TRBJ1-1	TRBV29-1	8	CSVETAFF
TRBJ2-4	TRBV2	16	CASSWTSGGLKNIQYF
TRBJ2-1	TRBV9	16	CASSVGLESSYNEQFF
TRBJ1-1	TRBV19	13	CASSMKLNTEAFF
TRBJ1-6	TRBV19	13	CASNPGPMSPLHF
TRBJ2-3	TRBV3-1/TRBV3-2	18	CASSRRGTSGGYTDTQYF
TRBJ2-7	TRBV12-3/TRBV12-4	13	CASSEFLGQARYF
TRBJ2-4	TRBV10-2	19	CASSDNTYFASVAPKGYYF